Below are 20 T cell receptor beta chains sequenced from a single sample in a study of PD-L1 blockade in urothelial cancer. Time point denoted: pretreatment peripheral blood. Assay: immunoSEQ multiplex PCR; the TCRdb copy retains only in-frame clones and omits some. This sample yields 60,000 to 75,000 clones, of which about four fifths are seen a single time; roughly 9% belongs to the top ten. Source: PBMCs, taken around atezolizumab (anti-PD-L1) treatment. These receptors all come from a woman in her 70s with urothelial cancer.

V is TRBV5-8 and J is TRBJ1-4; unclear D gene. V was shortened by 2 bases and J by 8 bases, with 13 bases between the two germline ends. CDR1 is SGHTS and CDR2 is YDEGEE in the germline V gene. This CDR3 has 14 residues. The CDR3 sequence: CASSFSGSLEKLFF. Here the CDR3 DNA reads TGTGCCAGCAGCTTCTCCGGGTCACTCGAAAAACTGTTTTTT.

The gene calls are TRBV19 and TRBJ2-2; perhaps TRBD1 as D (6 bases). Between the trimmed V and J ends, which lost 6 bases and 2 bases, there was a span of 13 bases. The CDR3 spans 15 residues. Germline V gene sequence: CDR1 LNHDA, CDR2 SQIVND (reference sequence). Here the CDR3 DNA reads TGTGCCAGTAGATCAGGGGACGTCAACACCGGGGAGCTGTTTTTT. Protein: CASRSGDVNTGELFF.

The V and J genes are TRBV2 and TRBJ1-6; a possible D gene is TRBD1 (6 bases). Trimming removed 0 bases from V and 7 bases from J, with 10 bases in between. CDR3 length: 15 amino acids. Germline assignment: CDR1 SNHLY and CDR2 FYNNEI. The CDR3 region has the DNA TGTGCCAGCAGTGAAGCGGACAGACGAAATTCACCCCTCCACTTT. Translation: CASSEADRRNSPLHF.

The rearrangement uses TRBV18 and TRBJ2-6, with D maybe TRBD2 (6 bases). CDR3 length: 13 amino acids. Per germline, CDR1 KGHSH and CDR2 LQKENI. Trimming stripped 2 bases from V and 9 bases from J, with 8 bases between. Here the CDR3 reads CASSPGDFNVLTF. CDR3 coding DNA: TGTGCCAGCTCACCAGGGGACTTCAACGTCCTGACTTTC.

The chain links TRBV5-6 to TRBJ1-6; D gene ambiguous. The CDR3 is 13 residues long. CDR1 is SGHDT, CDR2 YYEEEE, per germline. The germline V and J ends were trimmed by 0 bases and 7 bases, with 5 bases remaining between them. CDR3 coding DNA: TGTGCCAGCAGCTTGGGGCACAATTCACCCCTCCACTTT. Translated: CASSLGHNSPLHF.

The chain joins TRBV5-1 to TRBJ1-4; D possibly corresponds to TRBD1 (6 bases). Trimming took off 3 bases at V and 8 bases at J, with 14 bases between the two ends. The CDR3 sequence is 14 residues long. Germline V CDR1 and CDR2: SGHRS, YFSETQ. Here the CDR3 reads CASSWGGDNEKLFF. CDR3 bases: TGCGCCAGCAGCTGGGGGGGGGACAACGAAAAACTGTTTTTT.

This clone has a handful of counts. The chain couples TRBV4-1 to TRBJ2-1; 9 positions match TRBD1. V shed 6 bases, J shed 5 bases, and the junction held 8 bases outside the gene matches. Germline loops: CDR1 MGHRA, CDR2 YSYEKL. The CDR3 runs 15 residues. The CDR3 DNA follows: TGCGCCAGCAGACGTCTGGGACAGGGTGACAATGAGCAGTTCTTC. This sequence encodes CASRRLGQGDNEQFF.

This clone was seen a single time. The chain employs TRBV10-3 and TRBJ1-5; a possible D gene is TRBD1 (5 bases). The V gene lost 0 bases and the J gene lost 6 bases, with 12 bases spanning the gap. This CDR3 has 15 amino acids. Germline V gives CDR1 ENHRY, CDR2 SYGVKD. This CDR3 reads CAISESIGGGQPQHF. Here the CDR3 DNA reads TGTGCCATCAGTGAGTCGATTGGGGGGGGTCAGCCCCAGCATTTT.

V gene TRBV5-6 combines with J gene TRBJ1-5; no firm D call. The CDR3 is 18 residues long. V lost 1 base and J lost 0, with 17 bases in between. CDR1 and CDR2 (germline): SGHDT, YYEEEE. The CDR3 sequence is CASSLMSLLSYSNQPQHF. CDR3 nucleotide sequence: TGTGCCAGCAGCTTGATGTCTCTCTTGAGCTATAGCAATCAGCCCCAGCATTTT.

This clone has just one count. The CDR3 reads CSVAGTGSEKLFF. CDR3 coding DNA: TGCAGCGTTGCTGGGACAGGGAGTGAAAAACTGTTTTTT. J is TRBJ1-4 and V is TRBV29-1, with 9 positions matching TRBD1. The junction had 4 bases not matched to a gene; V was cut back by 4 bases and J by 7 bases. CDR1 and CDR2 from the germline V gene are SQVTM and ANQGSEA. The CDR3 sequence is 13 residues long.

This sequence joins TRBV30 and TRBJ1-1; D call uncertain. Trimming shortened V by 2 bases and J by 1 base, and 14 bases separated the two germline ends. This CDR3 is built from 15 residues. The germline gives CDR1 GTSNPN, CDR2 SVGIG (reference sequence). The CDR3 sequence is CAWSPYFRGNTEAFF. CDR3 coding DNA: TGTGCCTGGAGTCCCTATTTTCGAGGGAACACTGAAGCTTTCTTT.

This chain links TRBV2 with TRBJ2-1, with 11 bases lining up with TRBD1. Germline V gene sequence: CDR1 SNHLY, CDR2 FYNNEI. V shed 6 bases and J 0 bases; nucleotides not matched to a gene: 4. There are 16 residues in the CDR3. The CDR3: CASSPGTGGSYNEQFF. The CDR3 DNA reads as TGTGCCAGCAGCCCGGGGACAGGGGGCTCCTACAATGAGCAGTTCTTC.

The chain carries TRBV5-8 and TRBJ1-6, with D hard to call. CDR3 length: 13 residues. Per the germline V gene, CDR1 is SGHTS and CDR2 is YDEGEE. The ends were cut back, 0 bases at V and 9 bases at J, with 7 bases in the middle. As DNA, the CDR3 is TGTGCCAGCAGCTTGGTAGCACCTTCACCCCTCCACTTT. Translating gives CASSLVAPSPLHF.

V gene TRBV29-1 combines with J gene TRBJ2-3, with D perhaps matching TRBD2 (7 bases). This CDR3 contains 14 residues. The V end was cut by 4 bases, the J end by 5 bases, with 16 bases between. Germline CDR1 SQVTM, CDR2 ANQGSEA. Here the CDR3 reads CSVVGGASGDTQYF. CDR3 nucleotide sequence: TGCAGCGTTGTGGGGGGGGCCAGTGGAGATACGCAGTATTTT.

The genes are TRBV27 and TRBJ2-2; 11 nucleotides line up with TRBD2. With V trimmed by 6 bases and J by 4 bases, 4 bases remained unmatched. There are 15 residues in the CDR3. Germline loops: CDR1 MNHEY, CDR2 SMNVEV (reference sequence). The CDR3 region has the DNA TGTGCCAGCAGCCCAGGACTAGCGGGCACCGGGGAGCTGTTTTTT. Amino acid sequence: CASSPGLAGTGELFF.

The chain is built from TRBV11-3 and TRBJ1-2; TRBD1 might be the D (6 bases). This CDR3 has 14 residues. The V and J ends lost 1 base and 8 bases respectively, with 14 bases between them. The germline V gene encodes CDR1 SGHNT and CDR2 YENEEA. This CDR3 reads CASSLGSAGEGYTF. The CDR3 DNA reads as TGTGCCAGCAGCTTAGGTTCTGCAGGGGAAGGCTACACCTTC.

The gene calls are TRBV29-1 and TRBJ1-2; 7 positions agree with TRBD1. The CDR3 runs to 15 residues. After removal of 0 bases from V and 5 bases from J, the junction contained 9 bases not matched to a gene. Per germline, CDR1 SQVTM and CDR2 ANQGSEA. CDR3 sequence (DNA): TGCAGCGTTGAAGATCCCCAACAGGGGAGATATGGCTACACCTTC. Translation: CSVEDPQQGRYGYTF.

J is TRBJ1-2 and V is TRBV27; D gene ambiguous. The CDR3 is 15 amino acids. Germline V lookup: CDR1 MNHEY, CDR2 SMNVEV (reference sequence). The V end was cut by 9 bases, the J end by 4 bases, with 21 bases between. CDR3 protein: CASSVDSSRGYGYTF. The CDR3, as DNA: TGTGCCAGTTCTGTCGACTCCTCTCGGGGCTATGGCTACACCTTC.

V gene TRBV23-1 combines with J gene TRBJ1-1; 7 nucleotides line up with TRBD1. TRBV23-1 is labeled an ORF, and its function is uncertain. The CDR3 is 14 residues long. The V and J ends lost 2 bases and 1 base, in that order; junction bases with no gene match: 1. CDR3 in amino acids: CASSQRQGNTEAFF. The CDR3 DNA is TGCGCCAGCAGTCAACGACAGGGGAACACTGAAGCTTTCTTT.

The V gene is TRBV27, the J gene TRBJ1-1; tentative D call: TRBD1 (5 bases). V lost 4 bases, J lost 9 bases, and 18 bases lay in between. Germline V gene data show CDR1 as MNHEY and CDR2 as SMNVEV (reference sequence). The CDR3 totals 14 residues. CDR3 in amino acids: CASSSSGNPLQAFF. The CDR3 bases are TGTGCCAGCAGTTCCTCAGGGAACCCCCTTCAAGCTTTCTTT.